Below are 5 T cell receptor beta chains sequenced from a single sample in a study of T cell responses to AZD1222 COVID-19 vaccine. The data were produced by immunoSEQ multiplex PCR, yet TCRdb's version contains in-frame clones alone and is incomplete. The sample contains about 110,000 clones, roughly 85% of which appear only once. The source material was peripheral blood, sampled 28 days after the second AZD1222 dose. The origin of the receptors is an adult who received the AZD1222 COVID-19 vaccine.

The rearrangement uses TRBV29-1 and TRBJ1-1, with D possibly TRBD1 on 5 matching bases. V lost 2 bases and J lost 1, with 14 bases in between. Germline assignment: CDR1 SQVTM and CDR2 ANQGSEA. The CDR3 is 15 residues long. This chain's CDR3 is CSVERQGASNTEAFF. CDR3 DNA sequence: TGCAGCGTTGAAAGGCAGGGCGCTTCGAACACTGAAGCTTTCTTT.

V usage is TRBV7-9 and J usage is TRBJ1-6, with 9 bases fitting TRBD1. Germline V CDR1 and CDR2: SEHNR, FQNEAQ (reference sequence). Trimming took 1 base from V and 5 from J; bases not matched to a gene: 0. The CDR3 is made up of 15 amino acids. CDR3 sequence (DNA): TGTGCCAGCAGCTTAGGGACAGGGGATAATTCACCCCTCCACTTT. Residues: CASSLGTGDNSPLHF.

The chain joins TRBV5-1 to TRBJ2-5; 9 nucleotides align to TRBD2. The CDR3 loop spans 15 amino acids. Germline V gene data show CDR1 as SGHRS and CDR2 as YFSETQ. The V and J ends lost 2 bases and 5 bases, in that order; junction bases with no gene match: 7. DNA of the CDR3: TGCGCCAGCAGCTTCAAGGCGGGAGGGCCGGAGACCCAGTACTTC. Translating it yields CASSFKAGGPETQYF.

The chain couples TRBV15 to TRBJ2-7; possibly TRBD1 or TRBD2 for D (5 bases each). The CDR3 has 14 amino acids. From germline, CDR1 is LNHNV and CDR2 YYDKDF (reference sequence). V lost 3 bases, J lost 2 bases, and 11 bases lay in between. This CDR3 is CATSSGGNAYEQYF. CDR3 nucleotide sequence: TGTGCCACCAGCAGTGGGGGAAACGCCTACGAGCAGTACTTC. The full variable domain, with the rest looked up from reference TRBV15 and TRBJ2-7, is DAMVIQNPRYQVTQFGKPVTLSCSQTLNHNVMYWYQQKSSQAPKLLFHYYDKDFNNEADTPDNFQSRRPNTSFCFLDIRSPGLGDTAMYLCATSSGGNAYEQYFGPGTRLTVT.

The CDR3 DNA follows: TGTGCCTGGGACCCCGCAGGGTCGCGGACCCAGTACTTC. It encodes CAWDPAGSRTQYF. The genes are TRBV30 and TRBJ2-5; tentative D call: TRBD1 (5 bases). The CDR3 runs to 13 residues. V dropped 5 bases and J dropped 7 bases, with 17 bases sitting between them. Germline V CDR1 and CDR2: GTSNPN, SVGIG (reference sequence).